The entry below describes one T cell receptor (beta chain). The antigen remains unidentified. The data stem from a study of beta chain features in type 1 diabetes. V was clipped by 1 base and J by 7 bases, with 13 bases between them. Germline V CDR1 and CDR2: SNHLY, FYNNEI. This CDR3 contains 14 residues. Study-wide results and limits: Whether HLA type affects TCRB rearrangement stayed undetermined in the present work. The study found moderately but significantly shorter TCRB CDR3s in all four CD4+ subsets of Type 1 diabetes patients.

Investigators reverse transcribed all isolated RNA, so they sequenced expressed TCRB transcripts. It was found that naive, central memory and regulatory T cell samples averaged approximately 3.5 million reads. Profiling relied on immunoSEQ multiplex PCR, and the TCRdb table lists in-frame clones only, not all of them. The table records roughly 140,000 clones, roughly 8% of them present only once. Sequencing was done on a sample of central memory CD4+ T cells from blood. The genes are TRBV2 and TRBJ2-5; no clear D. The clonotype was recovered from a man between 18 and 35 years old in good health. CDR3: CASSEVERYGTQYF. CDR3 DNA: TGTGCCAGCAGTGAAGTTGAGAGGTACGGGACCCAGTACTTC.